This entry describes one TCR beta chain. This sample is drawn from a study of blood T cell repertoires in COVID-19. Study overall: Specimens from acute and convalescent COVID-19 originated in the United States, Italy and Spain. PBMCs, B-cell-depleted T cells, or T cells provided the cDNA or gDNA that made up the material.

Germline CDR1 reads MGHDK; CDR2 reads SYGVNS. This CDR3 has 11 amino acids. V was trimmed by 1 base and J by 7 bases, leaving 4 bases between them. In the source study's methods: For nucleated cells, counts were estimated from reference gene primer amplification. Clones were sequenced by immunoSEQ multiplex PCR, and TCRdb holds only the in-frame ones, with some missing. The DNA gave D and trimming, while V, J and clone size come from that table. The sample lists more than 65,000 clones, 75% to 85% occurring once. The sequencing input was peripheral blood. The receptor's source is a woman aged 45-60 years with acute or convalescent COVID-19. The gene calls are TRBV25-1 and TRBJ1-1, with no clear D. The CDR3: CASSESREAFF. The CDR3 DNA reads TGTGCCAGCAGTGAATCCCGTGAAGCTTTCTTT.